A selection of T cell receptor beta chains follows, all from one sample in a study of cytomegalovirus exposure and HLA in healthy donors. The method was immunoSEQ multiplex PCR; TCRdb's version includes in-frame clones alone and lacks a portion of them. This sample contains around 77,000 clones. The material sequenced was PBMCs. Receptors were obtained from a man aged 50 or older in good health and CMV-seropositive. The CDR3 runs from the conserved cysteine through the conserved F or W. The D gene is left open where the match is weak.

v_gene: TRBV6-4; d_gene: NA; j_gene: TRBJ1-2; CDR3aa: CASSASGTSGGYTF; CDR3nt: TGTGCCAGCAGTGCTTCCGGGACTTCGGGTGGCTACACCTTC
v_gene: TRBV19; d_gene: NA; j_gene: TRBJ1-6; CDR3aa: CASSIGRDNSPLHF; CDR3nt: TGTGCCAGTAGTATTGGCAGGGATAATTCACCCCTCCACTTT
v_gene: TRBV19; d_gene: NA; j_gene: TRBJ1-6; CDR3aa: CASSIDPIGGVAYNSPLHF; CDR3nt: TGTGCCAGTAGTATAGATCCGATTGGGGGCGTCGCCTATAATTCACCCCTCCACTTT
v_gene: TRBV19; d_gene: TRBD1; j_gene: TRBJ1-1; CDR3aa: CASSIIWGDRGRGTEAFF; CDR3nt: TGTGCCAGTAGTATAATTTGGGGGGACAGGGGGCGCGGCACTGAAGCTTTCTTT
v_gene: TRBV7-9; d_gene: TRBD2; j_gene: TRBJ2-3; CDR3aa: CASSAKRGHTDTQYF; CDR3nt: TGTGCCAGCAGTGCTAAGCGGGGGCACACAGATACGCAGTATTTT
v_gene: TRBV7-8; d_gene: NA; j_gene: TRBJ1-4; CDR3aa: CASSLAGPSEKLFF; CDR3nt: TGTGCCAGCAGCTTAGCTGGCCCTTCGGAAAAACTGTTTTTT
v_gene: TRBV7-9; d_gene: TRBD1; j_gene: TRBJ1-4; CDR3aa: CASSPDREAEKLFF; CDR3nt: TGTGCCAGCAGCCCCGACAGGGAAGCGGAAAAACTGTTTTTT
v_gene: TRBV9; d_gene: TRBD2; j_gene: TRBJ2-3; CDR3aa: CASSTGTSGGRTDTQYF; CDR3nt: TGTGCCAGCAGCACCGGGACTAGCGGGGGGCGCACAGATACGCAGTATTTT
v_gene: TRBV18; d_gene: TRBD2; j_gene: TRBJ2-3; CDR3aa: CASSPSRGSGGTDTQYF; CDR3nt: TGTGCCAGCTCACCTTCCAGGGGTAGCGGGGGCACAGATACGCAGTATTTT
v_gene: TRBV5-1; d_gene: TRBD2; j_gene: TRBJ2-1; CDR3aa: CASSLRASGVDYNEQFF; CDR3nt: TGCGCCAGCAGCTTACGGGCTAGCGGGGTTGACTACAATGAGCAGTTCTTC
v_gene: TRBV2; d_gene: TRBD1; j_gene: TRBJ1-5; CDR3aa: CASSPDRENQPQHF; CDR3nt: TGTGCCAGCAGCCCCGACAGGGAGAATCAGCCCCAGCATTTT
v_gene: TRBV5-5; d_gene: NA; j_gene: TRBJ1-6; CDR3aa: CASSPPLAGRDSPLHF; CDR3nt: TGTGCCAGCAGCCCCCCTCTGGCAGGGAGGGATTCACCCCTCCACTTT
v_gene: TRBV19; d_gene: NA; j_gene: TRBJ1-1; CDR3aa: CASSIARATEAFF; CDR3nt: TGTGCCAGTAGTATAGCCAGGGCCACTGAAGCTTTCTTT
v_gene: TRBV10-1; d_gene: NA; j_gene: TRBJ2-7; CDR3aa: CARSLGPYEQYF; CDR3nt: TGCGCCAGATCTCTGGGGCCCTACGAGCAGTACTTC
v_gene: TRBV6-5; d_gene: NA; j_gene: TRBJ1-2; CDR3aa: CASTKTGSYGYTF; CDR3nt: TGTGCCAGCACCAAGACGGGGAGCTATGGCTACACCTTC
v_gene: TRBV27; d_gene: TRBD1; j_gene: TRBJ1-2; CDR3aa: CASSSRDRGYGYTF; CDR3nt: TGTGCCAGCAGTTCCCGGGACAGGGGCTATGGCTACACCTTC
v_gene: TRBV7-8; d_gene: NA; j_gene: TRBJ1-1; CDR3aa: CASSLERGNTEAFF; CDR3nt: TGTGCCAGCAGCCTAGAACGGGGGAACACTGAAGCTTTCTTT
v_gene: TRBV7-8; d_gene: TRBD1; j_gene: TRBJ1-1; CDR3aa: CASSAMTGYGKAFF; CDR3nt: TGTGCCAGCAGCGCGATGACAGGGTACGGGAAAGCTTTCTTT
v_gene: TRBV28; d_gene: TRBD2; j_gene: TRBJ2-7; CDR3aa: CASSRPRGTGGYEQYF; CDR3nt: TGTGCCAGCAGCCGCCCCCGGGGGACGGGGGGATACGAGCAGTACTTC
v_gene: TRBV4-1; d_gene: NA; j_gene: TRBJ1-4; CDR3aa: CASSQDRQPNEKLFF; CDR3nt: TGCGCCAGCAGCCAAGATCGACAACCGAATGAAAAACTGTTTTTT
v_gene: TRBV5-6; d_gene: TRBD1; j_gene: TRBJ2-5; CDR3aa: CASSWDRVSETQYF; CDR3nt: TGTGCCAGCAGCTGGGACAGGGTATCAGAGACCCAGTACTTC
v_gene: TRBV5-1; d_gene: TRBD1; j_gene: TRBJ2-7; CDR3aa: CASSPRTGVGEQYF; CDR3nt: TGCGCCAGCAGCCCCCGGACAGGGGTAGGAGAGCAGTACTTC
v_gene: TRBV27; d_gene: NA; j_gene: TRBJ1-5; CDR3aa: CASSSTEDYSNQPQHF; CDR3nt: TGTGCCAGCAGTTCGACGGAGGATTATAGCAATCAGCCCCAGCATTTT
v_gene: TRBV5-1; d_gene: TRBD1; j_gene: TRBJ1-1; CDR3aa: CASSLVGGDDTEAFF; CDR3nt: TGCGCCAGCAGCTTGGTAGGGGGCGATGACACTGAAGCTTTCTTT
v_gene: TRBV29-1; d_gene: TRBD1; j_gene: TRBJ1-1; CDR3aa: CSVGTGEANTEAFF; CDR3nt: TGCAGCGTCGGGACAGGGGAGGCGAACACTGAAGCTTTCTTT
v_gene: TRBV2; d_gene: NA; j_gene: TRBJ1-1; CDR3aa: CASSPQRLLAMNTEAFF; CDR3nt: TGTGCCAGCAGTCCCCAGAGACTCCTAGCAATGAACACTGAAGCTTTCTTT
v_gene: TRBV6-1; d_gene: NA; j_gene: TRBJ2-7; CDR3aa: CASSDPGNNYEQYF; CDR3nt: TGTGCCAGCAGTGACCCCGGGAATAACTACGAGCAGTACTTC
v_gene: TRBV10-1; d_gene: TRBD2; j_gene: TRBJ2-3; CDR3aa: CASSEGLAGERRGDTQYF; CDR3nt: TGCGCCAGCAGTGAAGGACTAGCGGGAGAGCGAAGAGGAGATACGCAGTATTTT
v_gene: TRBV5-1; d_gene: NA; j_gene: TRBJ1-1; CDR3aa: CASSPYTANTEAFF; CDR3nt: TGCGCCAGCAGCCCATATACAGCGAACACTGAAGCTTTCTTT
v_gene: TRBV11-2; d_gene: NA; j_gene: TRBJ1-1; CDR3aa: CASSLNRDTEAFF; CDR3nt: TGTGCCAGCAGCTTAAATAGAGACACTGAAGCTTTCTTT
v_gene: TRBV4-1; d_gene: NA; j_gene: TRBJ2-7; CDR3aa: CASRSTAYEQYF; CDR3nt: TGCGCCAGCAGGTCGACTGCCTACGAGCAGTACTTC
v_gene: TRBV27; d_gene: NA; j_gene: TRBJ2-4; CDR3aa: CASSPLTDKSKNIQYF; CDR3nt: TGTGCCAGCAGTCCCCTGACGGACAAATCTAAAAACATTCAGTACTTC
v_gene: TRBV28; d_gene: TRBD1; j_gene: TRBJ1-5; CDR3aa: CASSFSQGDNQPQHF; CDR3nt: TGTGCCAGCAGTTTCTCCCAGGGGGACAATCAGCCCCAGCATTTT
v_gene: TRBV7-9; d_gene: NA; j_gene: TRBJ1-2; CDR3aa: CASSFGERWGYTF; CDR3nt: TGTGCCAGCAGCTTTGGGGAGAGATGGGGCTACACCTTC
v_gene: TRBV6-1; d_gene: NA; j_gene: TRBJ1-1; CDR3aa: CATMLRGGDTEAFF; CDR3nt: TGTGCCACCATGCTCAGAGGGGGAGATACTGAAGCTTTCTTT
v_gene: TRBV5-1; d_gene: TRBD2; j_gene: TRBJ2-1; CDR3aa: CASSLEASGSLDEQFF; CDR3nt: TGCGCCAGCAGCTTGGAGGCTAGCGGGAGTCTGGATGAGCAGTTCTTC
v_gene: TRBV29-1; d_gene: NA; j_gene: TRBJ1-1; CDR3aa: CSATGQNTEAFF; CDR3nt: TGCAGCGCCACGGGACAGAACACTGAAGCTTTCTTT
v_gene: TRBV2; d_gene: NA; j_gene: TRBJ2-2; CDR3aa: CASTKTHDTGELFF; CDR3nt: TGTGCCAGCACAAAGACTCACGACACCGGGGAGCTGTTTTTT
v_gene: TRBV9; d_gene: NA; j_gene: TRBJ1-2; CDR3aa: CASSVERGGYTF; CDR3nt: TGTGCCAGCAGCGTAGAACGCGGTGGCTACACCTTC
v_gene: TRBV19; d_gene: TRBD2; j_gene: TRBJ2-3; CDR3aa: CASSKLEGLAVSTDTQYF; CDR3nt: TGTGCCTCCAGCAAGTTGGAGGGTCTAGCGGTTAGCACAGATACGCAGTATTTT
v_gene: TRBV5-1; d_gene: NA; j_gene: TRBJ1-1; CDR3aa: CASSPYLNTEAFF; CDR3nt: TGCGCCAGCAGCCCTTACTTGAACACTGAAGCTTTCTTT
v_gene: TRBV6-5; d_gene: NA; j_gene: TRBJ1-1; CDR3aa: CASSYEEASTEAFF; CDR3nt: TGTGCCAGCAGTTACGAGGAGGCGAGCACTGAAGCTTTCTTT
v_gene: TRBV7-8; d_gene: NA; j_gene: TRBJ1-1; CDR3aa: CASSFPGLGNTEAFF; CDR3nt: TGTGCCAGCAGCTTTCCCGGACTCGGGAACACTGAAGCTTTCTTT
v_gene: TRBV30; d_gene: NA; j_gene: TRBJ1-2; CDR3aa: CAWSVMERFSFYGYTF; CDR3nt: TGTGCCTGGAGTGTAATGGAGAGATTTTCATTCTATGGCTACACCTTC
v_gene: TRBV28; d_gene: NA; j_gene: TRBJ2-5; CDR3aa: CASSLLGRGVGTQYF; CDR3nt: TGTGCCAGCAGTTTATTGGGCAGGGGAGTAGGGACCCAGTACTTC
v_gene: TRBV5-1; d_gene: NA; j_gene: TRBJ2-1; CDR3aa: CASSSGLTDEQFF; CDR3nt: TGCGCCAGCAGCTCTGGGCTCACCGATGAGCAGTTCTTC
v_gene: TRBV29-1; d_gene: NA; j_gene: TRBJ2-5; CDR3aa: CSVRGVQETQYF; CDR3nt: TGCAGCGTTCGCGGGGTCCAAGAGACCCAGTACTTC
v_gene: TRBV5-4; d_gene: TRBD1; j_gene: TRBJ1-3; CDR3aa: CASSEYAGTGGSGNTIYF; CDR3nt: TGTGCCAGCAGCGAATATGCCGGGACAGGGGGCTCTGGAAACACCATATATTTT
v_gene: TRBV2; d_gene: TRBD1; j_gene: TRBJ1-2; CDR3aa: CASSEALTGGIGYTF; CDR3nt: TGTGCCAGCAGTGAAGCACTCACAGGGGGGATTGGCTACACCTTC
v_gene: TRBV13; d_gene: NA; j_gene: TRBJ2-5; CDR3aa: CASSRYGQQETQYF; CDR3nt: TGTGCCAGCAGCCGTTACGGACAGCAAGAGACCCAGTACTTC
v_gene: TRBV7-9; d_gene: NA; j_gene: TRBJ1-1; CDR3aa: CASARQPNTEAFF; CDR3nt: TGTGCCAGCGCTAGGCAGCCGAACACTGAAGCTTTCTTT
v_gene: TRBV28; d_gene: TRBD1; j_gene: TRBJ1-2; CDR3aa: CASSFVETGDEETF; CDR3nt: TGTGCCAGCAGTTTCGTCGAGACAGGGGACGAAGAGACCTTC
v_gene: TRBV18; d_gene: NA; j_gene: TRBJ2-1; CDR3aa: CASSATSDKSSYNEQFF; CDR3nt: TGTGCCAGCTCGGCGACCTCGGACAAAAGCTCCTACAATGAGCAGTTCTTC
v_gene: TRBV7-9; d_gene: TRBD2; j_gene: TRBJ2-7; CDR3aa: CASRPGTSILGEQYF; CDR3nt: TGTGCCAGCAGGCCCGGGACTAGCATATTGGGGGAGCAGTACTTC
v_gene: TRBV2; d_gene: TRBD1; j_gene: TRBJ2-2; CDR3aa: CASITGTGLNTGELFF; CDR3nt: TGTGCCAGCATCACCGGGACAGGGCTGAACACCGGGGAGCTGTTTTTT
v_gene: TRBV18; d_gene: NA; j_gene: TRBJ1-5; CDR3aa: CASSGEGINQPQHF; CDR3nt: TGTGCCAGCTCCGGGGAGGGGATCAATCAGCCCCAGCATTTT
v_gene: TRBV7-9; d_gene: TRBD1; j_gene: TRBJ1-3; CDR3aa: CASSLSGGSGNTIYF; CDR3nt: TGTGCCAGCAGCTTATCAGGGGGCTCTGGAAACACCATATATTTT
v_gene: TRBV4-1; d_gene: TRBD1; j_gene: TRBJ1-2; CDR3aa: CASGGGWTGYTF; CDR3nt: TGCGCCAGCGGAGGGGGCTGGACTGGCTACACCTTC
v_gene: TRBV27; d_gene: TRBD1; j_gene: TRBJ2-7; CDR3aa: CASSLRTGAYEQYF; CDR3nt: TGTGCCAGCAGTTTACGGACAGGGGCCTACGAGCAGTACTTC